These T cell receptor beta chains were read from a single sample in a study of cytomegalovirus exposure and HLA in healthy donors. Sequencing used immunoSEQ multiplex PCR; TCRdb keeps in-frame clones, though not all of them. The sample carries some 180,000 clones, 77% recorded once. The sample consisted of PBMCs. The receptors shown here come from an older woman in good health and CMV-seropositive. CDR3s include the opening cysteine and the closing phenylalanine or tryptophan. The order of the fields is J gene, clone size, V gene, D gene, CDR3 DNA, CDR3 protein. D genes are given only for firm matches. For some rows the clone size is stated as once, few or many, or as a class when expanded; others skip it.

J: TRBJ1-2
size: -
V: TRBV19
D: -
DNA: TGTGCCAGTAGAAAACAGGGTTCTAACTATGGCTACACCTTC
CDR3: CASRKQGSNYGYTF

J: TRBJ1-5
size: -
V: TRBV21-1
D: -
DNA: TGTGCCAGCAGCCACCCCGGGACAGGGCGCCTCATAGCCCAGCATTTT
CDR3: CASSHPGTGRLIAQHF

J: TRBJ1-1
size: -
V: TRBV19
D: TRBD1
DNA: TGTGCCAGTAGTACCCTAAACCTGGACAGGGGAAAAGTAGCTTTCTTT
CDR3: CASSTLNLDRGKVAFF

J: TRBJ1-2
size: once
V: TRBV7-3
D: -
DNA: TGTGCCAGCAGCGGCGGCCGAGCAGTTAACTATGGCTACACCTTC
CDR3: CASSGGRAVNYGYTF

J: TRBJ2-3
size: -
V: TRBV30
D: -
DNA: TGTGCCTGGAGTCTGAGCCGGACAGATACGCAGTATTTT
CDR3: CAWSLSRTDTQYF

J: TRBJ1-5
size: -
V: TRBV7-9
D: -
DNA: TGTGCCAGCAGCGATCCGGGAAATACTCAGCCCCAGCATTTT
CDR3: CASSDPGNTQPQHF

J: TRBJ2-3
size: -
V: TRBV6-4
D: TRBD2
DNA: TGTGCCAGCAGTGAGGCGGGGGGCACAGATACGCAGTATTTT
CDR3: CASSEAGGTDTQYF

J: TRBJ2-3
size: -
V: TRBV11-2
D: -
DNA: TGTGCCAGCAGCGATCTCCTGGGCGATACGCAGTATTTT
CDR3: CASSDLLGDTQYF

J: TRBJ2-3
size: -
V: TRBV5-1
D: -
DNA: TGCGCCAGCAGCTTGGGGGGCGGCCCCACAGATACGCAGTATTTT
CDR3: CASSLGGGPTDTQYF

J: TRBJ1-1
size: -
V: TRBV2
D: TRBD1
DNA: TGTGCCAGCAGGGACAGGGGGAGGGGCACTGAAGCTTTCTTT
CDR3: CASRDRGRGTEAFF

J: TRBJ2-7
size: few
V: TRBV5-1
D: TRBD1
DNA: TGCGCCAGCGGACCACAGACAGGGACCTACGAGCAGTACTTC
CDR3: CASGPQTGTYEQYF

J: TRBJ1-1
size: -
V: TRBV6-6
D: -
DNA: TGTGCCAGCACCTGGGGGGTGGGAACTGAAGCTTTCTTT
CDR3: CASTWGVGTEAFF

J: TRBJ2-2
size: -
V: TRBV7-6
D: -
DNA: TGTGCCAGCAGCTTAGGTCAGCTAGCCGCCGGGGAGCTGTTTTTT
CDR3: CASSLGQLAAGELFF

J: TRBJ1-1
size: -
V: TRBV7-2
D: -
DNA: TGTGCCAGCAGCTTAGACGGGATTCAAGCTTTCTTT
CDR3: CASSLDGIQAFF

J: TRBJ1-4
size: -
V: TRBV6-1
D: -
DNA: TGTGCCAGCAGTGAAGCGCTCACGGGTGGAGGGGTTTTT
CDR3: CASSEALTGGGVF

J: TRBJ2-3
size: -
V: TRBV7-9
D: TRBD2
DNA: TGTGCCAGCAGCTGGGGCGGACTAGCGGGAAAGAGGCGGGCAGATACGCAGTATTTT
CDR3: CASSWGGLAGKRRADTQYF

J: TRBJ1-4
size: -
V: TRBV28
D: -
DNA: TGTGCCAGCAGAAGGATCCAGACAGGTACAGAAAAACTGTTTTTT
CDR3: CASRRIQTGTEKLFF

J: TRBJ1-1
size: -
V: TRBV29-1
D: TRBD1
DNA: TGCAGCGTCCGCCGGGACAGGGGGGACACTGAAGCTTTCTTT
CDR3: CSVRRDRGDTEAFF

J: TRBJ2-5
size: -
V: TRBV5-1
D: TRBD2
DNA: TGCGCCAGCAGCTCTCTAGCGGGAGAAGAGACCCAGTACTTC
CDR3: CASSSLAGEETQYF

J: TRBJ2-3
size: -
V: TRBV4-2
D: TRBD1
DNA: TGTGCCAGCAGCCTTACAGGGGCTAGCACAGATACGCAGTATTTT
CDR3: CASSLTGASTDTQYF

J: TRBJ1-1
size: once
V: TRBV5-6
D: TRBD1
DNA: TGTGCCAGCAGCTGGGGACAGGGAAACACTGAAGCTTTCTTT
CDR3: CASSWGQGNTEAFF

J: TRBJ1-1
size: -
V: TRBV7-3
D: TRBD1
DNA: TGTGCCAGCAGCTTATTAGGCGGACAGGGGCACTCCCGGAACACTGAAGCTTTCTTT
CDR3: CASSLLGGQGHSRNTEAFF

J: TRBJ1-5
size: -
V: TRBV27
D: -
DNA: TGTGCCAGCAGTTTAAGTTCGGGGGTGCCCCAGCATTTT
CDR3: CASSLSSGVPQHF

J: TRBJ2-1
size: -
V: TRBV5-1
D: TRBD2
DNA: TGCGCCAGCAGCCCCGGACTAGATGTTAATGAGCAGTTCTTC
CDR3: CASSPGLDVNEQFF

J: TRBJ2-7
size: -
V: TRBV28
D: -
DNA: TGTGCCAGCAGTACAGACTACGAGCAGTACTTC
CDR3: CASSTDYEQYF

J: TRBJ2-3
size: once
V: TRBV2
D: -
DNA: TGTGCCAGCAGCCGGACACAAAACACAGATACGCAGTATTTT
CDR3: CASSRTQNTDTQYF

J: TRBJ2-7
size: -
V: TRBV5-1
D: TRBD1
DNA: TGCGCCAGCAGCTGGGACAGGTCCTACGAGCAGTACTTC
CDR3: CASSWDRSYEQYF

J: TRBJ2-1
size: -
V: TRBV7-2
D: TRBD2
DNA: TGTGCCAGCAGCTTAGTAGGGACTAGCGGGGGCTACAATGAGCAGTTCTTC
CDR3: CASSLVGTSGGYNEQFF

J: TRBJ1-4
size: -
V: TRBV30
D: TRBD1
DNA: TGTGCCTGGAGTTTTACCAGGGGGCAGGGAGAAAAACTGTTTTTT
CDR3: CAWSFTRGQGEKLFF

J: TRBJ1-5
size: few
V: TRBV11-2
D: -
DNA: TGTGCCAGCAGCTTAGATGGAGATCAGCCCCAGCATTTT
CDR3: CASSLDGDQPQHF

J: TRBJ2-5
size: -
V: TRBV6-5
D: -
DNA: TGTGCCAGCAGCCCCCAGGCCAGCGGGTTAAAGACCCAGTACTTC
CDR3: CASSPQASGLKTQYF

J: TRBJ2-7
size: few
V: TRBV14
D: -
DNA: TGTGCCAGCAGCCAAGATGGCTGGCAGTACTTC
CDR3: CASSQDGWQYF

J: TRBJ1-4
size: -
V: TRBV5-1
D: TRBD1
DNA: TGCGCCAGCAGCTGGAGGACAGGCGGGGAAAAACTGTTTTTT
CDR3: CASSWRTGGEKLFF

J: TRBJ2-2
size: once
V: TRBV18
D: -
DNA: TGTGCCAGCTCACCACGTAGCGGGAACACCGGGGAGCTGTTTTTT
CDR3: CASSPRSGNTGELFF

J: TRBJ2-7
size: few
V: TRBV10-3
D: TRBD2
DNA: TGTGCCATCAGTGAGTCGAGACTAGCGGGGGGGTCCTACGAGCAGTACTTC
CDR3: CAISESRLAGGSYEQYF

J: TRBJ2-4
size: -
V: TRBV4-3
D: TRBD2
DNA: TGCGCCAGCAGCCAAGATCGAACTAGCGGGGGGCTGGGTTACATTCAGTACTTC
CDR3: CASSQDRTSGGLGYIQYF

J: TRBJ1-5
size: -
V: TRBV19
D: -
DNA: TGTGCCACACAAACCCCTAATCAGCCCCAGCATTTT
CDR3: CATQTPNQPQHF

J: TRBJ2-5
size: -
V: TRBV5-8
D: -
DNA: TGTGCCAGCAGCTTGGTACCGTCAGGGACCCAGTACTTC
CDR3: CASSLVPSGTQYF

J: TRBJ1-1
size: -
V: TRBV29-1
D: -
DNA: TGCAGCGTTGACGGGCAGGGAGGGATCACTGAAGCTTTCTTT
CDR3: CSVDGQGGITEAFF

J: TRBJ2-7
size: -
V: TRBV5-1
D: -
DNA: TGCGCCAGCAGCTTGGTGGCGGGGCCCACCTACGAGCAGTACTTC
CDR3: CASSLVAGPTYEQYF

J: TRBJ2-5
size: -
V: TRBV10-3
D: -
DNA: TGTGCCATCAGTGAGGGAAACAGGGAGACCCAGTACTTC
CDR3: CAISEGNRETQYF

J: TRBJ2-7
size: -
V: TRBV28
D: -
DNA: TGTGCCAGCAGTTTAATTACAGGGCAGTACGAGCAGTACTTC
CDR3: CASSLITGQYEQYF

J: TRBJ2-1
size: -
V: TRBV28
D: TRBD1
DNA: TGTGCCAGCAGCTCGGGACAGAGCTCCTACAATGAGCAGTTCTTC
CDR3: CASSSGQSSYNEQFF